The 12 T cell receptor beta chains given below trace back to one sample, sequenced in a study of blood T cell repertoires in COVID-19. TCRdb's table, derived via immunoSEQ multiplex PCR, lists solely in-frame clones and lacks some. The table has more than 30,000 clones, 90% seen once; the top ten hold roughly 1.4%. The specimen was peripheral blood. These TCRs come from a man between 60 and 70 years old with active COVID-19.

This CDR3 is CASTAGMYNSPLHF. CDR3 sequence (DNA): TGCGCCAGCACCGCCGGGATGTACAATTCACCCCTCCACTTT. The chain is built from TRBV5-1 and TRBJ1-6; D call uncertain. The CDR3 covers 14 residues. Deletions cut 6 bases from V and 7 bases from J, with 14 bases between. Germline V gene data show CDR1 as SGHRS and CDR2 as YFSETQ.

The V gene is TRBV14, the J gene TRBJ2-3; the D gene is possibly TRBD2 (6 bases). Trimming removed 4 bases from V and 7 bases from J, with 15 bases in between. Per germline, CDR1 SGHDN and CDR2 FVKESK. The CDR3 has 14 amino acids. The CDR3: CASSPSRGTNTQYF. Here the CDR3 DNA reads TGTGCCAGCAGCCCGAGCCGGGGGACGAATACGCAGTATTTT.

The chain recombines TRBV13 with TRBJ2-7; 9 bases are a match to TRBD1. The germline gives CDR1 PRHDT, CDR2 FYEKMQ (reference sequence). The CDR3 runs to 16 residues. J lost 6 bases, V lost 0 bases, and 9 bases had no gene match. The CDR3 DNA follows: TGTGCCAGCAGCTTAGGGGGCCGGGACAGGGCTCTCGAGCAGTACTTC. It yields the protein CASSLGGRDRALEQYF.

The rearrangement links TRBV28 to TRBJ1-1, with 7 bases aligning to TRBD1. The germline V gene has CDR1 MDHEN and CDR2 SYDVKM. Trimming took 2 bases from V and 5 from J; bases not matched to a gene: 5. CDR3 length: 14 amino acids. The CDR3 region is CASSLGGGGTEAFF. The CDR3 DNA sequence: TGTGCCAGCAGTTTAGGAGGGGGCGGGACTGAAGCTTTCTTT.

This clone was observed once. The V and J genes are TRBV2 and TRBJ2-1; 8 nucleotides agree with TRBD2. Germline CDR1 reads SNHLY; CDR2 reads FYNNEI. Trimming at V came to 10 bases and at J to 6 bases, leaving 8 bases not matched to a gene. The CDR3 consists of 13 residues. CDR3 loop: CATRGGWSNEQFF. The CDR3 nucleotides read TGTGCCACCCGGGGGGGCTGGAGCAATGAGCAGTTCTTC.

This chain joins TRBV7-2 and TRBJ2-3; 10 bases agree with TRBD2. The CDR3 sequence is 16 residues long. V lost 5 bases to trimming and J lost 0 bases; unmatched junction nucleotides: 5. Looked up from germline, CDR1 is SGHTA and CDR2 is FQGNSA. Here the CDR3 reads CASSASGRPSTDTQYF. Here the CDR3 DNA reads TGTGCCAGCAGCGCTAGCGGGAGACCTAGCACAGATACGCAGTATTTT. Drawing the rest from reference TRBV7-2 and TRBJ2-3, the complete variable domain is GAGVSQSPSNKVTEKGKDVELRCDPISGHTALYWYRQSLGQGLEFLIYFQGNSAPDKSGLPSDRFSAERTGGSVSTLTIQRTQQEDSAVYLCASSASGRPSTDTQYFGPGTRLTVL.

The V gene is TRBV9, the J gene TRBJ2-3, with 9 bases aligning to TRBD1. The V segment lost 6 bases and the J segment 1 base; nucleotides outside the gene matches: 6. This CDR3 spans 15 amino acids. CDR1 SGDLS and CDR2 YYNGEE come from the germline V gene. The CDR3 DNA reads TGTGCCAGCAAAAGACAGGGGGGAGGCACAGATACGCAGTATTTT. Translating gives CASKRQGGGTDTQYF.

CDR3 coding DNA: TGCAGCGCCCTAGGGAGCTCTGGAAACACCATATATTTT. This codes for CSALGSSGNTIYF. V is TRBV29-1 and J is TRBJ1-3; D unresolved. V lost 7 bases and J 0 bases, leaving 10 bases between the germline ends. Germline-derived CDR1 and CDR2 are SQVTM and ANQGSEA. The CDR3 is 13 amino acids.

This chain uses TRBV6-5 with TRBJ1-2; 7 nucleotides agree with TRBD1. The germline gives CDR1 MNHEY, CDR2 SVGAGI. The CDR3 runs 13 residues. V shed 6 bases and J 6 bases; nucleotides not matched to a gene: 7. DNA of the CDR3: TGTGCCAGCAGGATAGACAGGGATCATGGCTACACCTTC. It specifies CASRIDRDHGYTF.

The genes are TRBV19 and TRBJ2-3; 11 bases are shared with TRBD1. CDR1 LNHDA and CDR2 SQIVND come from the germline V gene (reference sequence). This CDR3 region has 14 residues. Losses at the gene ends were 5 bases for V and 5 bases for J; bases not matched to a gene: 3. CDR3: CASSLGTGGDTQYF. The CDR3 bases are TGTGCCAGTAGTCTCGGGACAGGGGGAGATACGCAGTATTTT. The variable domain in full, with the rest retrieved from reference TRBV19 and TRBJ2-3, is DGGITQSPKYLFRKEGQNVTLSCEQNLNHDAMYWYRQDPGQGLRLIYYSQIVNDFQKGDIAEGYSVSREKKESFPLTVTSAQKNPTAFYLCASSLGTGGDTQYFGPGTRLTVL.

The V and J genes are TRBV7-8 and TRBJ2-7; maybe TRBD2 (6 bases). This CDR3 region has 15 residues. V was clipped by 1 base and J by 2 bases, with 12 bases between them. Germline loops: CDR1 SGHVS, CDR2 FQNEAQ. The CDR3 here is CASSLDLAEAYEQYF. CDR3 sequence (DNA): TGTGCCAGCAGCTTAGATTTAGCGGAAGCCTACGAGCAGTACTTC.

V and J are TRBV28 and TRBJ1-1; 7 bases map to TRBD1. The length of the CDR3 is 13 residues. J lost 4 bases, V lost 6 bases, and 5 bases had no gene match. Germline CDR1 is MDHEN and CDR2 is SYDVKM. The CDR3: CASRYRGFTEAFF. CDR3 in DNA: TGTGCCAGCAGGTACAGGGGATTCACTGAAGCTTTCTTT.